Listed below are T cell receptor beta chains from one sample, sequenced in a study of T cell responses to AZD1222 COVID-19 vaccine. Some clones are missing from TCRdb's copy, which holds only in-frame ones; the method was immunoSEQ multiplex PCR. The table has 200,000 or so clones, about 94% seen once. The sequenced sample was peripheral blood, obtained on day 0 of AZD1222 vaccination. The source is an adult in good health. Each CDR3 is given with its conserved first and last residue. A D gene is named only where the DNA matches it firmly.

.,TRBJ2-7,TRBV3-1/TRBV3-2,TGTGCCAGCAGCCAACTGGGGAGGAACGAGCAGTACTTC,CASSQLGRNEQYF
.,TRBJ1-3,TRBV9,TGTGCCAGCAGCCCGTCAAACAGGGCCTCTGGAAACACCATATATTTT,CASSPSNRASGNTIYF
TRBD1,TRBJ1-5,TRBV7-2,TGTGCCAGCAGCTTAGGGCTCGGGCAGGGGGGGATCGGCAATCAGCCCCAGCATTTT,CASSLGLGQGGIGNQPQHF
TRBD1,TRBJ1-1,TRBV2,TGTGCCAGCAGTGAAGACTACAGGGGGCTCGGAACTGAAGCTTTCTTT,CASSEDYRGLGTEAFF
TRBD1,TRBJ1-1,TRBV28,TGTGCCAGCAGTTACAGGGGAGGGAGGACTGAAGCTTTCTTT,CASSYRGGRTEAFF
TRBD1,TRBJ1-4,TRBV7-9,TGTGCCAGCAGCTCAAATACAGGGGGCCGTGGAGAAAAACTGTTTTTT,CASSSNTGGRGEKLFF
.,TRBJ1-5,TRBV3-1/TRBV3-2,TGTGCCAGCAGCCAAAGATTTTCAGGGGATCAGCCCCAGCATTTT,CASSQRFSGDQPQHF
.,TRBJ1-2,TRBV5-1,TGCGCCAGCAGCTTGTTATGGGGGGATGGCTACACCTTC,CASSLLWGDGYTF
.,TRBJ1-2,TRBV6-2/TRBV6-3,TGTGCCAGCAGTTACTCGGGCCCTGGGCAAGGCTACACCTTC,CASSYSGPGQGYTF
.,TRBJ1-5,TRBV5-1,TGCGCCAGCAGCCATGGCGGAGATCAGCCCCAGCATTTT,CASSHGGDQPQHF
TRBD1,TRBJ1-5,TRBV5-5,TGTGCCAGCAGCGAGACAGGGGTCCCCAATCAGCCCCAGCATTTT,CASSETGVPNQPQHF
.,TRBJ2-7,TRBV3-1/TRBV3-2,TGTGCCAGCAGCCAAGAATCGATAGGGATCGACGAGCAGTACTTC,CASSQESIGIDEQYF
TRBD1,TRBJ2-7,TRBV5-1,TGCGCCAGCAGCCCCGGAACAGGGGTCGAGCAGTACTTC,CASSPGTGVEQYF
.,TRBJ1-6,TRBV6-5,TGTGCCAGCAGTTACTCAGGTGGGGGGTCACCCCTCCACTTT,CASSYSGGGSPLHF
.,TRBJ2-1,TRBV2,TGTGCCAGCACTGCCCCCGGGGCCCATGGGGGCAATGAGCAGTTCTTC,CASTAPGAHGGNEQFF
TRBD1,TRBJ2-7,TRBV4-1,TGCGCCAGCAGCCAAGATCCCGGGACAGGTCTCTACGAGCAGTACTTC,CASSQDPGTGLYEQYF
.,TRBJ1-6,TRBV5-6,TGTGCCAGCAGCGAAACCAGGCTTTGGAATTCACCCCTCCACTTT,CASSETRLWNSPLHF